The present T cell receptor (beta chain) was sequenced within a study of blood T cell repertoires in COVID-19. Overall study context: Sites in the United States, Italy and Spain provided acute and convalescent COVID-19 samples.

This clone was counted a few times. Original methodology: Amplification of reference gene primers provided the estimated nucleated cell counts. Produced via immunoSEQ multiplex PCR; TCRdb's table is partial and in-frame only. That table is the source of V, J and clone size, and D and trimming were worked out from the DNA. This repertoire shows 410,000 or so clones, more than 80% found once; its top ten account for 1.4%. V trimming: 5 bases; J trimming: 3 bases; junction bases outside the gene matches: 10. The CDR3 has 16 residues. Germline lookup yields CDR1 SGHVS and CDR2 FQNEAQ. The chain is built from TRBV7-8 and TRBJ1-5; 7 bases are shared with TRBD1. The sample taken for sequencing was peripheral blood. The origin of this receptor is a woman in her twenties or thirties with active or convalescent COVID-19. The CDR3 spells CASSMHRDSDNQPQHF. DNA of the CDR3: TGTGCCAGCAGCATGCACCGGGACAGTGACAATCAGCCCCAGCATTTT.